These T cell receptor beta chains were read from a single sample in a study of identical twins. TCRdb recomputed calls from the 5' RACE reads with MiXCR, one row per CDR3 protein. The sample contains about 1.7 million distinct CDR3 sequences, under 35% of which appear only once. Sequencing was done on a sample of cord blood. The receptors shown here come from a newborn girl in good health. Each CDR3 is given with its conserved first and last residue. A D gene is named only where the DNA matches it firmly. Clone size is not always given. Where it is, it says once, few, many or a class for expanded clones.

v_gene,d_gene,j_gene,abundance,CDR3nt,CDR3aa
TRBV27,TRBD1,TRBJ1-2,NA,TGTGCCAGCAGTTTTGTCGGGACAGGGGTCTATGGCTACACCTTC,CASSFVGTGVYGYTF
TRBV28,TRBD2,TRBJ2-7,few,TGTGCCAGCAGTTTATTTGGGACTAGCGACCCCTACGAGCAGTACTTC,CASSLFGTSDPYEQYF
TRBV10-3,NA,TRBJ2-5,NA,TGTGCCATCACAGGGCAGGGATACAATGACCAGTACTTC,CAITGQGYNDQYF
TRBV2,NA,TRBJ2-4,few,TGTGCCAGCAGTGAAGGGGCGACATCCGACATTCAGTACTTC,CASSEGATSDIQYF
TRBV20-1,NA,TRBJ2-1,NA,TGCAGTGCTATGAGGACAGTCGACAATGAGCAGTTCTTC,CSAMRTVDNEQFF
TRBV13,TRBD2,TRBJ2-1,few,TGTGCCAGCAGCTCTAGCGGGAAGCTCTACAATGAGCAGTTCTTC,CASSSSGKLYNEQFF
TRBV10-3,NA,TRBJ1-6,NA,TGTGCCATCAGTGAGAGGGGAGGGACTAACTCGGATTCACCCCTCCACTTT,CAISERGGTNSDSPLHF
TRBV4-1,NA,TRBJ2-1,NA,TGCGCCAGCAGCCAACCCTACGATGAGCAGTTCTTC,CASSQPYDEQFF
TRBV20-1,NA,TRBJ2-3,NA,TGCAGTGCCCCGACGTTGCCACCCACAAAAATTAGGGATACGCAGTATTTT,CSAPTLPPTKIRDTQYF
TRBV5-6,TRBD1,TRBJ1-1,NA,TGTGCCAGCAGCTTGGCTAGGACAGGGAGGGACACTGAAGCTTTCTTT,CASSLARTGRDTEAFF
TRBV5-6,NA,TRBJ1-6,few,TGTGCCAGCAGCCTAAGACATTCACCCCCCCACTTT,CASSLRHSPPHF
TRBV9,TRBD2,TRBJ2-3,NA,TGTGCCAGCAGCGCACCGTTCCGGACTAGCGGGATCGATACGCAGTATTTT,CASSAPFRTSGIDTQYF
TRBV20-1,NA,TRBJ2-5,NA,TGCAGTGCTAGAATCCGGGTTGGAGAGACCCAGTACTTC,CSARIRVGETQYF
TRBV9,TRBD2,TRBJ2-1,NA,TGTGCCAGCAGCCCCCGACTAGCCAGGAATGTGCAGTTCTTC,CASSPRLARNVQFF
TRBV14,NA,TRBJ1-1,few,TGTGCCAGCAGCCGCCCACACGGGACATTGAACACTGAAGCTTTCTTT,CASSRPHGTLNTEAFF
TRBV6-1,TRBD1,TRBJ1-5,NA,TGTGCCAGCAGTGTCTCCGGGACAGGGCACAATCAGCCCCAGCATTTT,CASSVSGTGHNQPQHF
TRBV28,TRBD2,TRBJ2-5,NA,TGTGCCAGCAGCCGGGGACTAGCGGTTTACCATGAGCAGTACTTC,CASSRGLAVYHEQYF
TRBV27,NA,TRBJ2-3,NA,TGTGCCAGCGGAAAACAGGGACTCACAGATACGCAGTATTTT,CASGKQGLTDTQYF
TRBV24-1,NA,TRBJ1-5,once,TGTGCCACCAGTGATCCTAGGGCCGGACAGAACAATCAGCCCCAGCATTTT,CATSDPRAGQNNQPQHF
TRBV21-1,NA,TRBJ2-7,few,TGTGCCAGCAACCCTCTAGCGGATGACTCCTACGAGCAGTACTTC,CASNPLADDSYEQYF
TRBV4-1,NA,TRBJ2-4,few,TGCGCCAGCAGCCAAGATCCGCGCGGAAAAAACATTCAGTACTTC,CASSQDPRGKNIQYF
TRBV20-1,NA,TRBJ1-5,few,TGCAGTGCTAGGAGAGAGAGCAATCAGCCCCAGCATTTT,CSARRESNQPQHF
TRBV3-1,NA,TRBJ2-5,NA,TGTGCCAGCAGCCACAGCCGAGAGACCCAGTACTTC,CASSHSRETQYF
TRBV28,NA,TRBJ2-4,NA,TGTGCCAGCAGTTTAAAAGGCATTCAGTACTTC,CASSLKGIQYF
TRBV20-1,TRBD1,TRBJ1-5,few,TGCAGTGCTAGCGGGACAGCCTCCAATCAGCCCCAGCATTTT,CSASGTASNQPQHF
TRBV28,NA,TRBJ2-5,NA,TGTGCCAGCAGTATCGGGGGCTTGGAGACCCAGTACTTC,CASSIGGLETQYF
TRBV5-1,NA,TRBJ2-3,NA,TGCGCCAGCAGCTTTGGTCCCGCAGCAGATACGCAGTATTTT,CASSFGPAADTQYF
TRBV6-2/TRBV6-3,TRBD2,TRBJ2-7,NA,TGTGCCAGCAGACCCGGGACTAGCGGGAGCCACGAGCAGTACTTC,CASRPGTSGSHEQYF
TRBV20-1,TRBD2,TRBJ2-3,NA,TGCAGTGCTAGAGATGGAGGACTAGCTAGCACAGATACGCAGTATTTT,CSARDGGLASTDTQYF